The following is a TCR beta chain sequence with its context. No antigen is known for it. This record comes from a study of regulatory T cells in long-lasting Graves disease. Turning to the study itself: Over-5-year antithyroid drug use with positive TSH receptor antibodies defined persistent Graves' disease in the study.

Documented time point: persistent/refractory GD, antithyroid drugs over 5 years with positive TRAb. RNA extracted from PBMCs served as the sequencing template. Trimming removed 4 bases at V and 3 bases at J, with 14 bases between. The CDR3 runs 15 residues. Germline CDR1 and CDR2: MDHEN and SYDVKM. Whole-study results and caveats: Newly diagnosed Graves' patients had higher TCR diversity than persistent ones. Persistent disease showed a preference for TRBV28, TRBJ1-2 and TRBJ2-5.

Arm-PCR of CDR3 regions and iRepertoire HTBI primers were the basis on which TCR beta libraries were built. Each CDR3 protein is one row after TCRdb ran MiXCR on the multiplex PCR reads. The table has approximately 360,000 distinct CDR3 sequences, 23% seen once. This receptor was obtained from a woman aged 40-49 years with Graves disease. The sample here was peripheral blood mononuclear cells (PBMCs), taken when the disease was refractory, from a patient treated with antithyroid drugs. This chain joins TRBV28 and TRBJ2-3; D is perhaps TRBD2 (6 bases). The CDR3 is CASSSPFGGTDTQYF. DNA for the CDR3: TGTGCCAGCAGTTCACCCTTTGGGGGGACAGATACGCAGTATTTT. The whole variable domain, filled in from reference TRBV28 and TRBJ2-3, reads DVKVTQSSRYLVKRTGEKVFLECVQDMDHENMFWYRQDPGLGLRLIYFSYDVKMKEKGDIPEGYSVSREKKERFSLILESASTNQTSMYLCASSSPFGGTDTQYFGPGTRLTVL.